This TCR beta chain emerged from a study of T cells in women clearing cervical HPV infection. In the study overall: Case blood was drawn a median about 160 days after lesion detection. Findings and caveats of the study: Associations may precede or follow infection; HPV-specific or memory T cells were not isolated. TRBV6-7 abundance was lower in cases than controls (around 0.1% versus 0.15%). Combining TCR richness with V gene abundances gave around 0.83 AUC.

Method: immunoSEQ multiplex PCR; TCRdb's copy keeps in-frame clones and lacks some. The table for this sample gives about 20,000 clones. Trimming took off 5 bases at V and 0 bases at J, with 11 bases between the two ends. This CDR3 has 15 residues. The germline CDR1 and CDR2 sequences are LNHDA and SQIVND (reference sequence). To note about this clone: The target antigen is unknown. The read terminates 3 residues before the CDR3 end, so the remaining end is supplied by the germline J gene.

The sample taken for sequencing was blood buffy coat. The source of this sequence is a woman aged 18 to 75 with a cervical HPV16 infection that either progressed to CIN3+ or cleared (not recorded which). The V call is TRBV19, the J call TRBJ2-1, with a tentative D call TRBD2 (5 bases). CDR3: CASSSSDSSYNEQFF. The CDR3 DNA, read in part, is TGTGCCAGTAGTTCCTCGGACTCCTCCTACAATGAG.